These T cell receptor beta chains were read from a single sample in a study of siplizumab effects on memory and regulatory T cells. Using immunoSEQ multiplex PCR, the repertoire was profiled, and TCRdb retains in-frame clones only, with some absent. The sample carries about 91,000 clones, about 96% recorded once. The sequenced sample consisted of naive CD4+ T cells sorted from blood. These receptors originate from a human donor in good health. The CDR3 runs from the conserved cysteine through the conserved F or W. The D gene is left open where the match is weak. The size of a clone is reported for some rows only, either as once, few or many, or as a class for expanded clones.

TRBJ1-2,TRBV28,TRBD1,21,NA,TGTGCCAGCAGTTTTAGGCGCCCTAAGCGGGGACAGGGGGCGAGGTTTTATGGCTACACCTTC,CASSFRRPKRGQGARFYGYTF
TRBJ1-3,TRBV18,NA,15,NA,TGTGCCAGCTCACCCCCGATGAGCTCTGGAAACACCATATATTTT,CASSPPMSSGNTIYF
TRBJ2-5,TRBV10-3,NA,12,NA,TGTGCCATCACAGACGACGAAGAGACCCAGTACTTC,CAITDDEETQYF
TRBJ1-1,TRBV30,NA,15,few,TGTGCCTGGAGTAGCCAGAGATGGGATAACACTGAAGCTTTCTTT,CAWSSQRWDNTEAFF
TRBJ2-1,TRBV5-4,TRBD2,16,NA,TGTGCCACCTTGGAGGGCGGGGGTAACTCCTACAATGAGCAGTTCTTC,CATLEGGGNSYNEQFF
TRBJ2-3,TRBV7-2,NA,14,NA,TGTGCCAGCAGCTTAGTAGGGGCCACAGATACGCAGTATTTT,CASSLVGATDTQYF
TRBJ2-1,TRBV7-9,NA,13,NA,TGTGCCAGCAGTTCTCAGGGCGGGAATGAGCAGTTCTTC,CASSSQGGNEQFF
TRBJ2-2,TRBV5-4,NA,15,NA,TGTGCCAGCAGCTTGGCACAGGGAGGATTCGGGGAGCTGTTTTTT,CASSLAQGGFGELFF
TRBJ2-1,TRBV9,NA,17,NA,TGTGCCAGCAGCCCCAACCTCAATCATTGGGGTTACAATGAGCAGTTCTTC,CASSPNLNHWGYNEQFF
TRBJ2-3,TRBV9,NA,14,NA,TGTGCCAGCAGCGTAGCCAGCGGCACAGATACGCAGTATTTT,CASSVASGTDTQYF
TRBJ2-7,TRBV5-4,TRBD2,15,NA,TGTGCCAGCAGCTTGGTGGCGGGGGGGGTCAACGAGCAGTACTTC,CASSLVAGGVNEQYF
TRBJ1-3,TRBV6-5,NA,13,NA,TGTGCCACCCGGCCCCCGTCTGGAAACACCATATATTTT,CATRPPSGNTIYF
TRBJ2-4,TRBV6-5,TRBD1,13,NA,TGTGCCAGCAGTTGGGACAGGGATAACATTCAGTACTTC,CASSWDRDNIQYF
TRBJ1-2,TRBV12-5,TRBD1,14,NA,TGTGCTAGTGGTTTGGGTATAGGGGGCGATGGCTACACCTTC,CASGLGIGGDGYTF
TRBJ1-2,TRBV10-3,NA,14,once,TGTGCCATCAGTGAGTCGATTATACTAGGTGGCTACACCTTC,CAISESIILGGYTF
TRBJ2-1,TRBV21-1,NA,13,NA,TGTGCCAGCAGCAAGGTCGGGAACAATGAGCAGTTCTTC,CASSKVGNNEQFF
TRBJ1-2,TRBV7-2,NA,15,NA,TGTGCCAGCAGCTTAGTGTTGAACCCCTATTATGGCTACACCTTC,CASSLVLNPYYGYTF
TRBJ1-2,TRBV6-5,TRBD1,15,once,TGTGCCAGCAGTTCCCCGGACAGGGCCATCTATGGCTACACCTTC,CASSSPDRAIYGYTF
TRBJ2-1,TRBV5-1,NA,15,NA,TGCGCCAGCAGCCCATTTTCCAGCTCCTACAATGAGCAGTTCTTC,CASSPFSSSYNEQFF
TRBJ1-2,TRBV18,NA,15,NA,TGTGCCAGCTCAACCCTGGTGGTGGGGAACTATGGCTACACCTTC,CASSTLVVGNYGYTF
TRBJ1-1,TRBV7-3,NA,14,once,TGTGCCAGCAGCTTAACTAAGGGGGGCACTGAAGCTTTCTTT,CASSLTKGGTEAFF
TRBJ1-6,TRBV6-1,NA,16,once,TGTGCCAGCAGTGAAGAAACAGTGGCCTATAATTCACCCCTCCACTTT,CASSEETVAYNSPLHF
TRBJ1-5,TRBV6-4,NA,13,once,TGTGCCAGCAGTGACGGGGCGAATCAGCCCCAGCATTTT,CASSDGANQPQHF
TRBJ2-7,TRBV11-1,TRBD1,15,once,TGTGCCAGCAGCTTAGCGGGACAGGGGAGCTACGAGCAGTACTTC,CASSLAGQGSYEQYF
TRBJ2-3,TRBV6-5,TRBD1,15,NA,TGTGCCAGCAGTTACGGGACAGATGGCACAGATACGCAGTATTTT,CASSYGTDGTDTQYF
TRBJ1-4,TRBV5-4,NA,11,NA,TGTGCCAGCAGCTTGAATGAAAAACTGTTTTTT,CASSLNEKLFF
TRBJ2-5,TRBV28,TRBD2,14,NA,TGTGCCAGCAGGCGACTGGGACTAGCGGAGACCCAGTACTTC,CASRRLGLAETQYF